One T cell receptor beta chain is described in this entry. The entry originates in a study of blood T cell repertoires in COVID-19. About the research overall: From T cells, B-cell-depleted T cells, or PBMCs came the material, which was cDNA or gDNA.

From germline, CDR1 is MNHEY and CDR2 SVGAGI. The CDR3 runs to 13 residues. Trimming pared 8 bases from V and 4 bases from J, leaving 14 bases between. Sequencing used immunoSEQ multiplex PCR; TCRdb keeps in-frame clones, though not all of them. The table has about 61,000 clones, 88% seen once. V and J are TRBV6-5 and TRBJ1-2; D gene uncertain. The specimen sequenced was peripheral blood. The receptor's source is a woman in her forties or fifties with active or convalescent COVID-19. This CDR3 reads CASRPPSSYGYTF. The CDR3 region has the DNA TGTGCCAGCCGTCCACCGTCGAGCTATGGCTACACCTTC.